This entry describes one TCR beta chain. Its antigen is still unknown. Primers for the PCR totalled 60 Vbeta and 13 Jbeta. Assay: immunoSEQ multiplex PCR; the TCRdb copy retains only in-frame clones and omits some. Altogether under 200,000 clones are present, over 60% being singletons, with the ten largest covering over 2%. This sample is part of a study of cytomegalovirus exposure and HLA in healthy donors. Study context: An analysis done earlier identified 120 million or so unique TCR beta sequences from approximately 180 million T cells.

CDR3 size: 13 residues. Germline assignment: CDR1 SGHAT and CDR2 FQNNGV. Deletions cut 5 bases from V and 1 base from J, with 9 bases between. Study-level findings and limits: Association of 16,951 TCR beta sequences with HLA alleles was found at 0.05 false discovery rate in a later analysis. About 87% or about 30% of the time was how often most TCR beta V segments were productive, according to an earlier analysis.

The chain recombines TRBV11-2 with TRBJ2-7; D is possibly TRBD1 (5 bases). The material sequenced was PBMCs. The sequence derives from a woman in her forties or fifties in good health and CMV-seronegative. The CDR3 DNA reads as TGTGCCAGCAGCCGACAGCGATCCTACGAGCAGTACTTC. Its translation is CASSRQRSYEQYF.